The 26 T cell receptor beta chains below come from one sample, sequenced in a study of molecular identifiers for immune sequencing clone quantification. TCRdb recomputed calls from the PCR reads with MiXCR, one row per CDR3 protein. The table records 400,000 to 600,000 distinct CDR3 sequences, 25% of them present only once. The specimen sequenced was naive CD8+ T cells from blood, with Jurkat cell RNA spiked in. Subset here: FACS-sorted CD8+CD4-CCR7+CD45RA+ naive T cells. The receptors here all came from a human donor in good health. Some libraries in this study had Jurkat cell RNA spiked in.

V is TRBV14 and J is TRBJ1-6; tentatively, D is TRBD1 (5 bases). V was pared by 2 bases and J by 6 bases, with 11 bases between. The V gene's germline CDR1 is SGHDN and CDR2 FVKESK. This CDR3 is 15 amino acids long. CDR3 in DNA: TGTGCCAGCAGCCAATTCCAGGGACTTAATTCACCCCTCCACTTT. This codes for CASSQFQGLNSPLHF.

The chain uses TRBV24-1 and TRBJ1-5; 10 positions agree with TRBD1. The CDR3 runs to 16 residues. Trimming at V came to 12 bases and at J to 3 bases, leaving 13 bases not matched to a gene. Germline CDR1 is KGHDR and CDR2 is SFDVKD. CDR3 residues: CASGDGQGGVNQPQHF. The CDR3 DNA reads TGTGCCTCCGGTGACGGACAGGGGGGAGTCAATCAGCCCCAGCATTTT.

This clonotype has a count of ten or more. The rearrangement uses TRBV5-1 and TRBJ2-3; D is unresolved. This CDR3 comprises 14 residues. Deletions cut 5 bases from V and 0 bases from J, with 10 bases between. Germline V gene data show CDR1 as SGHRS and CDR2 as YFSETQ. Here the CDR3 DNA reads TGCGCCAGCAGACTATTCACTAGCACAGATACGCAGTATTTT. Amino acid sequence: CASRLFTSTDTQYF.

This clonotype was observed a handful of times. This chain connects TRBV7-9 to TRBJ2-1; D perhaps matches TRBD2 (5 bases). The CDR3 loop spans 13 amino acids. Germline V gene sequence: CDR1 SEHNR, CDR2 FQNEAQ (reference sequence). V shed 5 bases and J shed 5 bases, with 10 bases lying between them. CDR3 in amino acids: CASSRERNNEQFF. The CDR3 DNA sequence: TGTGCCAGCAGCCGAGAGCGGAACAATGAGCAGTTCTTC.

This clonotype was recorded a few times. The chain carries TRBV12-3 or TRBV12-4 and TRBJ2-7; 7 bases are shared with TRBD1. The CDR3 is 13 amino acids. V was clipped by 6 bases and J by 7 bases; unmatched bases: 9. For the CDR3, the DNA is TGTGCCAGCAGGAATACAGGGGTGGGGGAGCAGTACTTC. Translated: CASRNTGVGEQYF.

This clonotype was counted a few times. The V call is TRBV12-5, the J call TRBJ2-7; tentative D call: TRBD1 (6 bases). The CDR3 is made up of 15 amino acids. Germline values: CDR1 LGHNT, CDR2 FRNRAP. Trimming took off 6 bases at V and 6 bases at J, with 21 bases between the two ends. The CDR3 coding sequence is TGTGCTAGTGGATACCGAAGACAGGTGCGTCGCGAGCAGTACTTC. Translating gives CASGYRRQVRREQYF.

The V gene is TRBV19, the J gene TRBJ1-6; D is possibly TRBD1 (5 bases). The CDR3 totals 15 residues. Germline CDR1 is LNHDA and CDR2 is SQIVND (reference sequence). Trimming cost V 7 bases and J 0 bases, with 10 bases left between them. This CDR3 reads CASTRQSSYNSPLHF. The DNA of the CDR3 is TGTGCCAGTACCCGACAGAGCTCCTATAATTCACCCCTCCACTTT.

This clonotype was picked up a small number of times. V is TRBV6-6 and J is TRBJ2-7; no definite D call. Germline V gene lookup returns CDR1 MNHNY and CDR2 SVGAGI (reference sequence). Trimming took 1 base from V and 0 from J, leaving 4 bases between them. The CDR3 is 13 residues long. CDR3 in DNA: TGTGCCAGCAGTTACTACAGCTCCTACGAGCAGTACTTC. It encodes CASSYYSSYEQYF.

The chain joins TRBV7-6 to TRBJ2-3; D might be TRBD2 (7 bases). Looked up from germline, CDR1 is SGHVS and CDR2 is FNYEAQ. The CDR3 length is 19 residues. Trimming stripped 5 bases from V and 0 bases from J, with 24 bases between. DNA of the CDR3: TGTGCCAGCAGCCTCGCGAGCAGAGACGCGGGGGCAAGCACAGATACGCAGTATTTT. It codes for CASSLASRDAGASTDTQYF.

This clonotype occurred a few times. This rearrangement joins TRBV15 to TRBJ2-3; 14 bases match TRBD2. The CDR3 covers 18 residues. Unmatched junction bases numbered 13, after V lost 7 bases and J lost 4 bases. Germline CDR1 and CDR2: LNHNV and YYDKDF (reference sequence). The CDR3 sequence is CATIQTSGRAAIPDTQYF. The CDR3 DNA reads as TGTGCCACCATCCAGACTAGCGGGAGGGCCGCTATTCCAGATACGCAGTATTTT.

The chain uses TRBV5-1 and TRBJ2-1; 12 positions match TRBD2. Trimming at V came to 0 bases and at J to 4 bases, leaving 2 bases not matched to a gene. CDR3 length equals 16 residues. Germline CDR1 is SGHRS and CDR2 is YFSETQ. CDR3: CASSLGLAGDYNEQFF. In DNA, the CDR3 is TGCGCCAGCAGCTTGGGACTAGCGGGGGATTACAATGAGCAGTTCTTC. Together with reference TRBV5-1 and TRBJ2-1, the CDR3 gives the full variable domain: KAGVTQTPRYLIKTRGQQVTLSCSPISGHRSVSWYQQTPGQGLQFLFEYFSETQRNKGNFPGRFSGRQFSNSRSEMNVSTLELGDSALYLCASSLGLAGDYNEQFFGPGTRLTVL.

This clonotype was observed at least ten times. CDR3 in DNA: TGTGCCAGCAGTTTTACTAGCGGGGGCGGAGAGACCCAGTACTTC. The encoded protein is CASSFTSGGGETQYF. V gene TRBV12-3 or TRBV12-4 combines with J gene TRBJ2-5; 11 bases are shared with TRBD2. The V and J ends lost 3 bases and 4 bases, in that order; junction bases with no gene match: 4. This CDR3 is 15 amino acids long.

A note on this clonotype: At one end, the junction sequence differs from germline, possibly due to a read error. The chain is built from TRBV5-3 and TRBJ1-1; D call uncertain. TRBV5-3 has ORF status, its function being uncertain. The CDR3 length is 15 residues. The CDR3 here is CASSSLDGLNTEAFF. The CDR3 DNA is TGTGCCAGCAGCTCACTGGACGGCTTGAACACTGAAGCTTTCTTT.

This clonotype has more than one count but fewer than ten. The CDR3 region has the DNA TGTGCCATCAGTAGGGATGACACAGATACGCAGTATTTT. This sequence encodes CAISRDDTDTQYF. The V and J genes are TRBV10-3 and TRBJ2-3; D ambiguous. V gave up 5 bases and J gave up 2 bases, with 8 bases separating them. This CDR3 has 13 residues. Germline values: CDR1 ENHRY, CDR2 SYGVKD.

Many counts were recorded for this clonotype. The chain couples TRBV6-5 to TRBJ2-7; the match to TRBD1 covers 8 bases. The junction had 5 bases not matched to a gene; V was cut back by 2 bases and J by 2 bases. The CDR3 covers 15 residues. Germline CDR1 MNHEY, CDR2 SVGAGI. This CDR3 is CASSYTDRGTYEQYF. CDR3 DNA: TGTGCCAGCAGTTACACAGACAGGGGAACCTACGAGCAGTACTTC.

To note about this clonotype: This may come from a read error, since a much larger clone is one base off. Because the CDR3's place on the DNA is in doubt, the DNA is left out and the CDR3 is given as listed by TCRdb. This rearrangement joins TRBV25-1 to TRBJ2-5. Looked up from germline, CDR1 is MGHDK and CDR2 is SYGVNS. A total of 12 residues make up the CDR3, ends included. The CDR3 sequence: CASSSGQGTQYF.

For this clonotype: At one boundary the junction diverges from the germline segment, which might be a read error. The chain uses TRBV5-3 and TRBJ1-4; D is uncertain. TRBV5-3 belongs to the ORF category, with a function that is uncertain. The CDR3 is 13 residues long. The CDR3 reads CASSLEVDEKPFF. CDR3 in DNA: TGTGCCAGCAGCTTGGAGGTCGATGAAAAACCGTTTTTT.

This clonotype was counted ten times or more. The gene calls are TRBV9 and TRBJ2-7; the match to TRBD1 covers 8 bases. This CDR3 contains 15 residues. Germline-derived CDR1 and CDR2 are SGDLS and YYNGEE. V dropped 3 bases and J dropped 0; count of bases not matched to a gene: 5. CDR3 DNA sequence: TGTGCCAGCAGCGAAGGACAGGGCTCCTCCTACGAGCAGTACTTC. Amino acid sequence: CASSEGQGSSYEQYF.

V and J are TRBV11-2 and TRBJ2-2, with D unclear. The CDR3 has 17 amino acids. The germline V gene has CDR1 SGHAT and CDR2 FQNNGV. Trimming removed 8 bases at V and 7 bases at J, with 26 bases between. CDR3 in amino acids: CASVETAYFSLRGELFF. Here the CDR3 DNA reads TGTGCCAGCGTAGAAACAGCTTATTTTTCCCTCCGCGGGGAGCTGTTTTTT. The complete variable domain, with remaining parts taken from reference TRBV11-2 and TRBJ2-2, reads EAGVAQSPRYKIIEKRQSVAFWCNPISGHATLYWYQQILGQGPKLLIQFQNNGVVDDSQLPKDRFSAERLKGVDSTLKIQPAKLEDSAVYLCASVETAYFSLRGELFFGEGSRLTVL.

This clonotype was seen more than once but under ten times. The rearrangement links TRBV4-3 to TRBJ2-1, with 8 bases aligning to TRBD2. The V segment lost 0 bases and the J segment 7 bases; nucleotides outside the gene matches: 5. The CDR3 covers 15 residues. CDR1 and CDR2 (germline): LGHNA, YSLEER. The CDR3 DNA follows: TGCGCCAGCAGCCAAGATTCGGGGGGGCCGAATGAGCAGTTCTTC. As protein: CASSQDSGGPNEQFF.

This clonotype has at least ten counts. The CDR3 loop reads CSVEDGGGKQFF. CDR3 bases: TGCAGCGTTGAAGATGGGGGGGGAAAGCAGTTCTTC. The chain uses TRBV29-1 and TRBJ2-1; 7 positions match TRBD2. V trimming: 0 bases; J trimming: 11 bases; junction bases outside the gene matches: 4. From germline, CDR1 is SQVTM and CDR2 ANQGSEA. CDR3 length: 12 amino acids.

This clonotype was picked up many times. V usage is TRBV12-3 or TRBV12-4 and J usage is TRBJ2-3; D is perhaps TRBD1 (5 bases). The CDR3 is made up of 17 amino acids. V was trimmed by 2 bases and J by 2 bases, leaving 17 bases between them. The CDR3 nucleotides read TGTGCCAGCAGTTTACCCACGGACACTTTCCCCACAGATACGCAGTATTTT. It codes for CASSLPTDTFPTDTQYF.

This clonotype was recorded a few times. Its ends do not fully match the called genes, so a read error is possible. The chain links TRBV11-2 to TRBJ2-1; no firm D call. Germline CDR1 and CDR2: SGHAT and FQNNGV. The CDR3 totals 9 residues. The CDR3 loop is CASSSPPQF. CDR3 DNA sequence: TGTGCCAGCAGCTCCCCGCCACAGTTC.

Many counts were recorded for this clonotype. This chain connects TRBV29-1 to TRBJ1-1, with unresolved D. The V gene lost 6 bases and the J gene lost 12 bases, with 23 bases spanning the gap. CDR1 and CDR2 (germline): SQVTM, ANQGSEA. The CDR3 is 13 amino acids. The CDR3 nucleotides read TGCAGCGTGGCCCCCACTCGTGGTCTCGAATCTTTCTTT. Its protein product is CSVAPTRGLESFF.

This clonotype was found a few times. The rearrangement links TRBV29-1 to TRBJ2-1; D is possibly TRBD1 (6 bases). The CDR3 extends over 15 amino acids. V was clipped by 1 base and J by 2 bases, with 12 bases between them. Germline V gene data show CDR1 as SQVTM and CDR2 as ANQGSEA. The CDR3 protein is CSVEGGTLAYNEQFF. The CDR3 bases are TGCAGCGTTGAAGGGGGGACACTTGCCTACAATGAGCAGTTCTTC.

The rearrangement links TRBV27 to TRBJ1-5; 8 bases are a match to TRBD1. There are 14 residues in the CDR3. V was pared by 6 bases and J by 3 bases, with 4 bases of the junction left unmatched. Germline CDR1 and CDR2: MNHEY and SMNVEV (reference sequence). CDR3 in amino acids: CASSRQGYNQPQHF. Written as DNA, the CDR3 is TGTGCCAGCAGCCGACAGGGGTACAATCAGCCCCAGCATTTT.